The 9 T cell receptor beta chains below were found in one sample sequenced in a study of CXCR3-negative and CXCR3-positive naive CD8 T cells. 5' RACE with UMI labels generated the TRB cDNA libraries. TCRdb processed the 5' RACE reads again and assigns one entry to each CDR3 protein, with no DNA. This table holds more than 65,000 distinct CDR3 sequences. Sequencing input: naive CXCR3- CD8+ T cells from blood. Documented subset: CD45RO-CCR7+CD27+CD95- naive CD8+ T cells lacking CXCR3 (TNR3-). These receptors came from a human donor in good health. Some clones in this sample may be carry-over from other donors' samples.

V and J are TRBV5-1 and TRBJ2-1; the D gene TCRdb calls, TRBD2, cannot be checked with no DNA. Germline assignment: CDR1 SGHRS and CDR2 YFSETQ. The CDR3 spans 14 residues. The CDR3 reads CASSLSGLATEQFF.

CDR3 sequence: CSVVYDGSYGYTF. The chain joins TRBV29-1 to TRBJ1-2. Germline values: CDR1 SQVTM, CDR2 ANQGSEA. This CDR3 is 13 amino acids long.

The V and J genes are TRBV5-1 and TRBJ2-7; checking the TCRdb D call of TRBD1 is not possible without DNA. CDR1 and CDR2 from the germline V gene are SGHRS and YFSETQ. The CDR3 covers 15 residues. CDR3 protein: CASSSRDRSSYEQYF.

V gene TRBV28 combines with J gene TRBJ2-7. The length of the CDR3 is 12 residues. The germline CDR1 and CDR2 sequences are MDHEN and SYDVKM. The CDR3 loop is CASSAVKEPQYF.

The V and J genes are TRBV28 and TRBJ2-2; TCRdb's D call of TRBD1 is untestable without DNA. This CDR3 has 15 amino acids. Germline CDR1 and CDR2: MDHEN and SYDVKM. The CDR3 sequence is CASRGTGDHTGELFF.

The chain links TRBV7-9 to TRBJ1-2; TCRdb reports TRBD1, a call that lacks DNA to check it against. This CDR3 has 14 residues. Looked up from germline, CDR1 is SEHNR and CDR2 is FQNEAQ (reference sequence). The CDR3 sequence is CASGVGTGVGGYTF. Filled out from reference TRBV7-9 and TRBJ1-2, the complete variable domain reads DTGVSQNPRHKITKRGQNVTFRCDPISEHNRLYWYRQTLGQGPEFLTYFQNEAQLEKSRLLSDRFSAERPKGSFSTLEIQRTEQGDSAMYLCASGVGTGVGGYTFGSGTRLTVV.

The chain joins TRBV7-8 to TRBJ2-1; the D call of TRBD2 rests on TCRdb alone, since no DNA is present to check it. There are 16 residues in the CDR3. The germline V gene has CDR1 SGHVS and CDR2 FQNEAQ. This CDR3 is CASSLDPTSGLGEQFF.

Judged by frequency, this clonotype is medium-sized. The chain links TRBV4-3 to TRBJ2-4; TCRdb indicates TRBD1, and absent DNA this call remains unverified. Germline assignment: CDR1 LGHNA and CDR2 YSLEER. The CDR3 has 14 amino acids. The CDR3 is CASSPLGDQNIQYF.

The chain carries TRBV29-1 and TRBJ2-7; TCRdb designates TRBD2, a call that cannot be tested without DNA. This CDR3 is 13 amino acids long. Germline values: CDR1 SQVTM, CDR2 ANQGSEA. The CDR3 sequence: CSVVGGSDYEQYF.